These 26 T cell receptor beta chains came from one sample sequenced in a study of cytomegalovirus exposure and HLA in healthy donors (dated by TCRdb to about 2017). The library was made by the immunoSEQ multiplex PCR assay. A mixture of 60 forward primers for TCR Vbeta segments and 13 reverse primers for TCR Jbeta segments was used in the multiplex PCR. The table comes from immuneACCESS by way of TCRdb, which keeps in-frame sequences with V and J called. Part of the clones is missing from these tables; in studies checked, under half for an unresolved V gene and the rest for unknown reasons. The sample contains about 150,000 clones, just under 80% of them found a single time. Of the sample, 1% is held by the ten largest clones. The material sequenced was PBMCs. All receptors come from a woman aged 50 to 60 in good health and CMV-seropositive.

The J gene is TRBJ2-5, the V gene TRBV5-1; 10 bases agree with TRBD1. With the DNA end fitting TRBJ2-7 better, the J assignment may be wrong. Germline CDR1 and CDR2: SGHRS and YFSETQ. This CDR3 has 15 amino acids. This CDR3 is CASSLPGTGEYEQYF. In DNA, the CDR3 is TGCGCCAGCAGCCTCCCGGGGACAGGGGAATACGAGCAGTACTTC.

CDR3 bases: TGTGCCAGCAGGGAAATACAGGGTGCGACGCTCGGAAACACCATATATTTT. Translated, it gives CASREIQGATLGNTIYF. The rearrangement joins TRBV28 to TRBJ1-3; D might be TRBD1 (6 bases). CDR3 length: 17 residues. Germline V gene sequence: CDR1 MDHEN, CDR2 SYDVKM. V was pared by 6 bases and J by 4 bases, with 22 bases between. The complete variable domain, with remaining parts taken from reference TRBV28 and TRBJ1-3, reads DVKVTQSSRYLVKRTGEKVFLECVQDMDHENMFWYRQDPGLGLRLIYFSYDVKMKEKGDIPEGYSVSREKKERFSLILESASTNQTSMYLCASREIQGATLGNTIYFGEGSWLTVV.

CDR3 nucleotide sequence: TGTGCCAGCAGTGGGGCCGGGACTCGCTACGAGCAGTACTTC. Translated: CASSGAGTRYEQYF. The rearrangement joins TRBV6-1 to TRBJ2-7; perhaps TRBD2 as D (6 bases). Germline CDR1 MNHNS, CDR2 SASEGT. The CDR3 is 14 residues long. V dropped 4 bases and J dropped 3 bases, with 13 bases sitting between them.

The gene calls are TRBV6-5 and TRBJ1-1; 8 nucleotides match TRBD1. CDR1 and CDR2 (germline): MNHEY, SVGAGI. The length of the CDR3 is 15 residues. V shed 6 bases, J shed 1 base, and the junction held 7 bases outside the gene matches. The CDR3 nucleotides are TGTGCCAGCAGAGGGACAGGAGGACCGAACACTGAAGCTTTCTTT. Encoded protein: CASRGTGGPNTEAFF.

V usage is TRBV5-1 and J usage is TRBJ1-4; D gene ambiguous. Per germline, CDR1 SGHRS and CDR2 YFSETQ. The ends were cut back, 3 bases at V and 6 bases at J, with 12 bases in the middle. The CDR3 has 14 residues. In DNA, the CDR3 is TGCGCCAGCAGCTCGAGGGTGACCGATGAAAAACTGTTTTTT. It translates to CASSSRVTDEKLFF.

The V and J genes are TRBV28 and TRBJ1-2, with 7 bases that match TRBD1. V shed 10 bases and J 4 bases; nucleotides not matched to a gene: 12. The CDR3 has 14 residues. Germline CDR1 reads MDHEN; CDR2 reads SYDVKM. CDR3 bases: TGTGCCATCAACCTCAGGGGGTACGGCTATGGCTACACCTTC. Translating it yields CAINLRGYGYGYTF.

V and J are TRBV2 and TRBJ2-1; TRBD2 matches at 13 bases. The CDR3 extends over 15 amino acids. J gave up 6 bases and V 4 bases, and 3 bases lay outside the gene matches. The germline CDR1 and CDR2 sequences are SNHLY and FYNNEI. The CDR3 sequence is CASSAGLAGSNEQFF. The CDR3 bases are TGTGCCAGCAGTGCGGGACTAGCGGGATCCAATGAGCAGTTCTTC.

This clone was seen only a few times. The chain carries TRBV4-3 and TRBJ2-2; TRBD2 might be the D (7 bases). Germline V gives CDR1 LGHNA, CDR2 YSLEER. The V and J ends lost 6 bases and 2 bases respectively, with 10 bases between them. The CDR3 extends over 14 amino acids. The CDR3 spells CASRGGRNTGELFF. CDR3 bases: TGCGCCAGCAGGGGGGGGCGCAACACCGGGGAGCTGTTTTTT.

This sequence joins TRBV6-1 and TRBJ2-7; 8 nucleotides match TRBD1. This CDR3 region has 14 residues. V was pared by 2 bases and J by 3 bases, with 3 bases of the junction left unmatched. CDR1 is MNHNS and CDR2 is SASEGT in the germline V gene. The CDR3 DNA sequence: TGTGCCAGCAGTGAAAAGGGACAGGTCTACGAGCAGTACTTC. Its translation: CASSEKGQVYEQYF.

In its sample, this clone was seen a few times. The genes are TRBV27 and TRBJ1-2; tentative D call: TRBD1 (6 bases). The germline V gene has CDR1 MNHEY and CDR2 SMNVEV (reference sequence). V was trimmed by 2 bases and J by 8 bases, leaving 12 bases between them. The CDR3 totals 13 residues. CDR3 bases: TGTGCCAGCAGTTTACAGGGGCCAGAAGGCTACACCTTC. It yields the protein CASSLQGPEGYTF.

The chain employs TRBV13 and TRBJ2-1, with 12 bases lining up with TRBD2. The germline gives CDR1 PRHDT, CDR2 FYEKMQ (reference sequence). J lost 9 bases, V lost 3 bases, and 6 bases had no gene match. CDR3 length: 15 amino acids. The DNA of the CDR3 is TGTGCCAGCAGCTTTCAGACTAGCGGGAGTGGTGAGCAGTTCTTC. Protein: CASSFQTSGSGEQFF.

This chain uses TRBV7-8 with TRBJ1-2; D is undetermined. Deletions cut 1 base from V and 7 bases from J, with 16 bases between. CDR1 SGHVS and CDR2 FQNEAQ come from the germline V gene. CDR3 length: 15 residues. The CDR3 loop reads CASSLGEGPTSGYTF. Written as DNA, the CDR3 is TGTGCCAGCAGCTTAGGGGAGGGCCCAACTTCTGGCTACACCTTC.

CDR3 sequence (DNA): TGTGCCAGCAGCTCGGGACAGGGGAACACTGAAGCTTTCTTT. Protein product: CASSSGQGNTEAFF. The chain is built from TRBV7-8 and TRBJ1-1, with TRBD1 matching over 9 bases. CDR3 length: 14 amino acids. In germline, CDR1 is SGHVS, CDR2 FQNEAQ. V trimming: 4 bases; J trimming: 1 base; junction bases outside the gene matches: 1.

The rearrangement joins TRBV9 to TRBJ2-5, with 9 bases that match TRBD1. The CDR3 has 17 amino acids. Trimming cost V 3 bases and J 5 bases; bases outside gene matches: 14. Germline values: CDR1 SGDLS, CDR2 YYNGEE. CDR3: CASSAWTGDGLGETQYF. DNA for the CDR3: TGTGCCAGCAGCGCCTGGACAGGGGACGGGTTAGGGGAGACCCAGTACTTC. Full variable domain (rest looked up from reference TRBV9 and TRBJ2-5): DSGVTQTPKHLITATGQRVTLRCSPRSGDLSVYWYQQSLDQGLQFLIQYYNGEERAKGNILERFSAQQFPDLHSELNLSSLELGDSALYFCASSAWTGDGLGETQYFGPGTRLLVL.

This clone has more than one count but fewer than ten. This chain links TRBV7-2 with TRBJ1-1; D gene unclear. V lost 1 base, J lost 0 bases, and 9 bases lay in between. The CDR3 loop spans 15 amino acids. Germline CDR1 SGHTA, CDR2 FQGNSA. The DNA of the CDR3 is TGTGCCAGCAGCTTAGACCACAATATGAACACTGAAGCTTTCTTT. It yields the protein CASSLDHNMNTEAFF.

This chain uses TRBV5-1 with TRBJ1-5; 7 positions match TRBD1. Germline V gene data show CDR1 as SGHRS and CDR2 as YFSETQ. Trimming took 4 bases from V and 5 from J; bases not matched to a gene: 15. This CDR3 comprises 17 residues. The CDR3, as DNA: TGCGCCAGCAGCCTCCTTCCCGATCAGGGGGGCTATCAGCCCCAGCATTTT. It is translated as CASSLLPDQGGYQPQHF.

CDR3 nucleotide sequence: TGTGCCTGGAGGCTACAGGGGGCTGACACAGATACGCAGTATTTT. This codes for CAWRLQGADTDTQYF. The chain carries TRBV30 and TRBJ2-3; TRBD1 agrees at 9 bases. Germline V gene lookup returns CDR1 GTSNPN and CDR2 SVGIG (reference sequence). The CDR3 loop spans 15 amino acids. The ends lost 3 bases at V and 2 bases at J; junction bases unmatched: 6.

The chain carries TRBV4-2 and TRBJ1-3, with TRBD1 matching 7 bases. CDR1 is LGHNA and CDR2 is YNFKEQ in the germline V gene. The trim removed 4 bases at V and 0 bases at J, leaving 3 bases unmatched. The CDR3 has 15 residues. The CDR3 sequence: CASSLDRTSGNTIYF. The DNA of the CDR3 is TGTGCCAGCAGCCTGGACAGGACCTCTGGAAACACCATATATTTT.

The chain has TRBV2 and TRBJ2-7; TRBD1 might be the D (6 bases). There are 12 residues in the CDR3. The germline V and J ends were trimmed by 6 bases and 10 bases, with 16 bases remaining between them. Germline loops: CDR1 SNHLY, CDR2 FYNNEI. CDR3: CASSVEGGQQYF. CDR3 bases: TGTGCCAGCAGCGTAGAAGGGGGACAACAGTACTTC.

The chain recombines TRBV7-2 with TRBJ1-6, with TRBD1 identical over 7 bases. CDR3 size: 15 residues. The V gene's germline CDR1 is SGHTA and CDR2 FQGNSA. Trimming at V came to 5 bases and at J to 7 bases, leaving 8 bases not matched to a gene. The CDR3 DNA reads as TGTGCCAGCAGCCCCCAGACAGGGCACAATTCACCCCTCCACTTT. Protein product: CASSPQTGHNSPLHF. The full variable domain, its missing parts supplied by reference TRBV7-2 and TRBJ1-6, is GAGVSQSPSNKVTEKGKDVELRCDPISGHTALYWYRQSLGQGLEFLIYFQGNSAPDKSGLPSDRFSAERTGGSVSTLTIQRTQQEDSAVYLCASSPQTGHNSPLHFGNGTRLTVT.

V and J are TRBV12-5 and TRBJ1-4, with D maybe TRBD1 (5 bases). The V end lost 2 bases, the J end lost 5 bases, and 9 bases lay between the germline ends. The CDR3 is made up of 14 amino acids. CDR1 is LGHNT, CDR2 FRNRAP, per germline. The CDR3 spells CASGLWQGNEKLFF. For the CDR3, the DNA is TGTGCTAGTGGTTTGTGGCAGGGAAATGAAAAACTGTTTTTT. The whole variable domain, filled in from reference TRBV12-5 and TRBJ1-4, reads DARVTQTPRHKVTEMGQEVTMRCQPILGHNTVFWYRQTMMQGLELLAYFRNRAPLDDSGMPKDRFSAEMPDATLATLKIQPSEPRDSAVYFCASGLWQGNEKLFFGSGTQLSVL.

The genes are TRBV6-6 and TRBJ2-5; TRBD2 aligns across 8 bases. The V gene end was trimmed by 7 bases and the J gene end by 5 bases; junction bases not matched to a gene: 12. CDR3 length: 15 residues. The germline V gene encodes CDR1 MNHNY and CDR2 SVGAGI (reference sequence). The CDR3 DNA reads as TGTGCCAGCACTCCCGGGGGGGGAGTCCGTGAGACCCAGTACTTC. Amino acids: CASTPGGGVRETQYF.

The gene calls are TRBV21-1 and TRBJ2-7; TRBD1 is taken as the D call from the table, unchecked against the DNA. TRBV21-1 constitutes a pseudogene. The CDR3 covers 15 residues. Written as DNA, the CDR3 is TGTGCCAGCAGCAAAGATGACAGGGAACACTACGAGCAGTACTTC. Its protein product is CASSKDDREHYEQYF.

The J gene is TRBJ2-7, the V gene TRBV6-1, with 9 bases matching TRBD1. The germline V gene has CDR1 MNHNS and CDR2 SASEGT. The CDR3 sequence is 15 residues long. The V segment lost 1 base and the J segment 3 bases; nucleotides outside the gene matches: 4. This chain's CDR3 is CASSEEGTGLYEQYF. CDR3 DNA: TGTGCCAGCAGTGAAGAAGGGACAGGGCTCTACGAGCAGTACTTC.

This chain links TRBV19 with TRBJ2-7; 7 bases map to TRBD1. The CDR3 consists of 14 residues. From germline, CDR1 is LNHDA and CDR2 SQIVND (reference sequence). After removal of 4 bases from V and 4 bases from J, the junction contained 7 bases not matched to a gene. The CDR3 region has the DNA TGTGCCAGTAGTACCATGGGCAGGGGGTACGAGCAGTACTTC. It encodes CASSTMGRGYEQYF. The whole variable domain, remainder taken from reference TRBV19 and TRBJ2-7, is DGGITQSPKYLFRKEGQNVTLSCEQNLNHDAMYWYRQDPGQGLRLIYYSQIVNDFQKGDIAEGYSVSREKKESFPLTVTSAQKNPTAFYLCASSTMGRGYEQYFGPGTRLTVT.

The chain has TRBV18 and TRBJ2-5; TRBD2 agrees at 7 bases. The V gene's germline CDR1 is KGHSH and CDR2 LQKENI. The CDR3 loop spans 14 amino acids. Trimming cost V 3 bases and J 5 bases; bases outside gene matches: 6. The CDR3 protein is CASSPSAGGETQYF. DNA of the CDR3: TGTGCCAGCTCACCGTCGGCCGGGGGGGAGACCCAGTACTTC.